This TCR beta chain was documented in a study of blood T cell repertoires in COVID-19. Original handling: Estimates of nucleated cell counts were drawn from the amplification of reference gene primers. Sequencing used immunoSEQ multiplex PCR; TCRdb keeps in-frame clones, though not all of them. V, J and clone size derive from that table, while D and trimming were established from the DNA sequence. The sample carries roughly 130,000 clones, more than 75% recorded once. Germline assignment: CDR1 SGHTA and CDR2 FQGNSA. V was pared by 5 bases and J by 0 bases, with 14 bases between. This CDR3 spans 16 amino acids.

This sequence joins TRBV7-2 and TRBJ2-4; D perhaps matches TRBD1 (5 bases). Sequencing input: peripheral blood. This TCR was sampled from a man aged 50-60 years with active COVID-19. Here the CDR3 DNA reads TGTGCCAGCAGCCAGGGCGGACGTGGAGCCAAAAACATTCAGTACTTC. Translation: CASSQGGRGAKNIQYF.